The 17 T cell receptor beta chains below come from one sample, sequenced in a study of blood T cell repertoires in COVID-19. Profiling relied on immunoSEQ multiplex PCR, and the TCRdb table lists in-frame clones only, not all of them. The table lists some 220,000 clones, 86% of them singletons, with more than 3.5% in the top ten. Source material: PBMCs or T cells enriched from blood (not recorded which). These receptors were obtained from a woman aged 40 to 50 with acute COVID-19.

The J gene is TRBJ2-7, the V gene TRBV5-1; tentatively, D is TRBD1 (5 bases). Germline V gives CDR1 SGHRS, CDR2 YFSETQ. The CDR3 contains 12 residues. Trimming took 4 bases from V and 5 from J, leaving 10 bases between them. The CDR3 here is CASSRQGDEQYF. The CDR3 bases are TGCGCCAGCAGCCGTCAGGGCGACGAGCAGTACTTC.

This chain connects TRBV5-6 to TRBJ2-7; D gene unclear. The CDR3 contains 14 residues. Germline V lookup: CDR1 SGHDT, CDR2 YYEEEE. V dropped 0 bases and J dropped 0 bases, with 7 bases sitting between them. CDR3 coding DNA: TGTGCCAGCAGCTTGGGTGCGGACTCCTACGAGCAGTACGTC. Translated, it gives CASSLGADSYEQYV.

The count of this clone is one. The chain links TRBV9 to TRBJ2-1, with 12 bases lining up with TRBD1. The CDR3 consists of 15 residues. Germline V gene sequence: CDR1 SGDLS, CDR2 YYNGEE. V lost 1 base and J lost 10; bases outside the gene matches: 6. CDR3 DNA sequence: TGTGCCAGCAGCGTAACGGGACAGGGGGCTTTGGAGCAGTTCTTC. It encodes CASSVTGQGALEQFF.

As to this clone: Other nucleotide sequences from this sample produce the same CDR3. The chain carries TRBV19 and TRBJ1-1; D call uncertain. The V gene's germline CDR1 is LNHDA and CDR2 SQIVND (reference sequence). CDR3 length: 12 amino acids. V dropped 11 bases and J dropped 4 bases, with 14 bases sitting between them. CDR3: CASTRRSTEAFF. The CDR3 bases are TGTGCCTCGACGAGGCGCAGCACTGAAGCTTTCTTT.

This chain connects TRBV5-1 to TRBJ1-1, with TRBD1 matching 9 bases. The CDR3 loop spans 15 amino acids. Germline trimming cut 4 bases from V and 7 bases from J; bases unmatched to any gene: 11. Germline V gives CDR1 SGHRS, CDR2 YFSETQ. The CDR3, as DNA: TGCGCCAGCAGCCCGTTGGGAACAGGGGGCGATGAAGCTTTCTTT. Its protein product is CASSPLGTGGDEAFF.

The chain uses TRBV7-9 and TRBJ1-1; 7 bases are a match to TRBD1. V lost 1 base, J lost 9 bases, and 11 bases stayed unmatched. Germline CDR1 and CDR2: SEHNR and FQNEAQ (reference sequence). This CDR3 spans 15 amino acids. In nucleotides, the CDR3 is TGTGCCAGCAGCTTAGGCCCCGGACAGGTGAAACAAGCTTTCTTT. Protein: CASSLGPGQVKQAFF.

The V call is TRBV19, the J call TRBJ2-2; 7 bases align to TRBD1. V gave up 8 bases and J gave up 2 bases; unmatched junction bases: 5. Germline V gene sequence: CDR1 LNHDA, CDR2 SQIVND (reference sequence). The CDR3 has 14 amino acids. The CDR3 region is CASAGTANTGELFF. As DNA, the CDR3 is TGTGCCAGTGCCGGGACAGCCAACACCGGGGAGCTGTTTTTT.

V is TRBV2 and J is TRBJ1-1; 8 bases map to TRBD1. This CDR3 contains 14 residues. V dropped 7 bases and J dropped 7; count of bases not matched to a gene: 11. Germline assignment: CDR1 SNHLY and CDR2 FYNNEI. CDR3 in amino acids: CASKEATGGSEAFF. The DNA of the CDR3 is TGTGCCAGCAAAGAAGCCACAGGGGGTAGTGAAGCTTTCTTT.

V and J are TRBV5-1 and TRBJ1-4, with D tentatively TRBD1 (5 bases). Germline values: CDR1 SGHRS, CDR2 YFSETQ. This CDR3 spans 15 amino acids. Trimming pared 0 bases from V and 3 bases from J, leaving 9 bases between. CDR3 DNA sequence: TGCGCCAGCAGCTTGGTAGGGGAGGCTAATGAAAAACTGTTTTTT. Protein sequence: CASSLVGEANEKLFF. The whole variable domain, remainder taken from reference TRBV5-1 and TRBJ1-4, is KAGVTQTPRYLIKTRGQQVTLSCSPISGHRSVSWYQQTPGQGLQFLFEYFSETQRNKGNFPGRFSGRQFSNSRSEMNVSTLELGDSALYLCASSLVGEANEKLFFGSGTQLSVL.

The V and J genes are TRBV4-1 and TRBJ2-7, with a possible D match to TRBD1 (6 bases). There are 15 residues in the CDR3. CDR1 and CDR2 from the germline V gene are MGHRA and YSYEKL. Trimming pared 5 bases from V and 5 bases from J, leaving 19 bases between. DNA of the CDR3: TGCGCCAGCAGCGGACGTCTACAGGGTTCGAACGAGCAGTACTTC. It translates to CASSGRLQGSNEQYF.

The chain is built from TRBV18 and TRBJ2-7; the D gene is possibly TRBD1 (5 bases). Trimming left V 3 bases short and J 0 bases short, with 9 bases between. Germline assignment: CDR1 KGHSH and CDR2 LQKENI. The length of the CDR3 is 14 residues. This CDR3 is CASSPGQTSYEQYF. In nucleotides, the CDR3 is TGTGCCAGCTCACCCGGACAAACCTCCTACGAGCAGTACTTC.

This clone appeared a single time. This chain joins TRBV9 and TRBJ2-3; 15 bases line up with TRBD2. Germline CDR1 SGDLS, CDR2 YYNGEE. This CDR3 contains 21 residues. J was trimmed by 2 bases and V by 3 bases; bases with no gene match: 16. The CDR3, as DNA: TGTGCCAGCAGCGCGATTGGGACTAGCGGGGGGCGATCCCCCCCCACAGATACGCAGTATTTT. Protein: CASSAIGTSGGRSPPTDTQYF.

This rearrangement joins TRBV12-3 or TRBV12-4 to TRBJ2-7, with a tentative D call TRBD2 (6 bases). This CDR3 comprises 11 residues. The CDR3 sequence is CASSSTGLLKV. CDR3 DNA: TGTGCCAGCAGTTCAACGGGACTTCTTAAGGTC.

The CDR3 sequence: CASSSGQGDGYTF. For the CDR3, the DNA is TGTGCCAGCAGCTCGGGACAGGGGGATGGCTACACCTTC. The V and J genes are TRBV7-8 and TRBJ1-2; TRBD1 agrees at 11 bases. Germline V gene data show CDR1 as SGHVS and CDR2 as FQNEAQ. V shed 4 bases and J 6 bases; nucleotides not matched to a gene: 1. The CDR3 has 13 amino acids.

V is TRBV6-5 and J is TRBJ2-5; perhaps TRBD1 as D (5 bases). This CDR3 comprises 12 residues. Germline V gene lookup returns CDR1 MNHEY and CDR2 SVGAGI. The germline V and J ends were trimmed by 2 bases and 4 bases, with 5 bases remaining between them. The CDR3 DNA reads TGTGCCAGCAGTTACAGGGGAGAGACCCAGTACTTC. Its translation: CASSYRGETQYF.

The CDR3: CASSLRRDRGDYGYTF. The CDR3 DNA follows: TGTGCCAGCAGCCTACGGCGGGACAGGGGGGACTATGGCTACACCTTC. The genes are TRBV7-2 and TRBJ1-2; 11 bases map to TRBD1. CDR3 length: 16 residues. V was pared by 5 bases and J by 3 bases, with 8 bases of the junction left unmatched. The germline CDR1 and CDR2 sequences are SGHTA and FQGNSA.

The V and J genes are TRBV2 and TRBJ2-3; the match to TRBD1 covers 11 bases. CDR1 and CDR2 from the germline V gene are SNHLY and FYNNEI. The CDR3 runs to 17 residues. The V segment lost 3 bases and the J segment 3 bases; nucleotides outside the gene matches: 8. The CDR3 DNA follows: TGTGCCAGCAGTGAGCGGACGGGACAGGGGGTGACAGATACGCAGTATTTT. It is translated as CASSERTGQGVTDTQYF.